This TCR beta chain was sequenced for a study of T cell repertoires in aging, cancer and after chemotherapy. Amplification of TCR beta used genomic DNA extracted from peripheral blood. TRB rearrangements spanning V, D and J were amplified using mixed TRB-A/B primers. TCRdb called the multiplex PCR reads again in MiXCR, with one record for every CDR3 protein. This sample has 8,500 to 10,000 distinct CDR3 sequences, with about 37% found just once. Germline V lookup: CDR1 LNHDA, CDR2 SQIVND (reference sequence). There are 16 residues in the CDR3. The germline V and J ends were trimmed by 2 bases and 1 base, with 15 bases remaining between them.

The TCR comes from a human donor in good health. The rearrangement uses TRBV19 and TRBJ2-7; a weak D match, TRBD1 (6 bases). Sequences were obtained from blood. The CDR3 loop reads CASSIRTGSFSYEQYF. As DNA, the CDR3 is TGTGCCAGTAGTATACGTACAGGGAGTTTTTCCTACGAGCAGTACTTC.